The sequence of this T cell receptor (beta chain) was determined in a study of blood T cells in healthy people across ages. Total RNA was isolated from each sample in quantities of at least 6 micrograms. A second PCR of about 6 to 12 cycles used a sample-barcoded 5' primer and a J-beta primer mix. TCRdb re-called the 5' RACE reads through MiXCR, storing one row per CDR3 protein. Of about 630,000 distinct CDR3 sequences listed, under 25% are singletons. This clonotype is a singleton in its sample. The germline CDR1 and CDR2 sequences are MGHRA and YSYEKL. Between the trimmed V and J ends, which lost 2 bases and 3 bases, there was a span of 16 bases. There are 16 residues in the CDR3.

The receptor's source is a man aged 65-85 years in good health. The V and J genes are TRBV4-1 and TRBJ2-5, with D perhaps matching TRBD1 (7 bases). The sample consisted of blood. This CDR3 reads CASSQPSARGEETQYF. The CDR3 nucleotides are TGCGCCAGCAGCCAACCTTCGGCCAGGGGGGAAGAGACCCAGTACTTC.